A single T cell receptor beta chain is shown here with its context. This sample stems from a study of blood T cell repertoires in COVID-19. Across the study: Material from acute and convalescent COVID-19 was sourced from the United States, Italy and Spain.

Germline V gene lookup returns CDR1 LNHDA and CDR2 SQIVND (reference sequence). The CDR3 runs to 13 residues. Trimming pared 1 base from V and 7 bases from J, leaving 11 bases between. Authors' processing steps: Reference gene primer amplification yielded estimated nucleated cell counts. The protocol was immunoSEQ multiplex PCR, while the TCRdb copy is restricted to in-frame clones and leaves out a portion. V and J calls plus clone size are reproduced from that table; the DNA served to infer D and trimming. The data show about 120,000 clones, just under 80% seen once. The rearrangement uses TRBV19 and TRBJ2-7; D might be TRBD1 (6 bases). The sequenced material came from peripheral blood. The source is a man in his 60s with active or convalescent COVID-19. This chain's CDR3 is CASSIVQGSEQYF. Here the CDR3 DNA reads TGTGCCAGTAGTATAGTACAGGGATCTGAGCAGTACTTC.